The sample holds many counts of the clone carrying this TCR beta chain. The CDR3 extends over 14 amino acids. V was cut by 5 bases and J by 1 base, with 9 bases left in between. The data belong to a study of T-cell reconstitution after alpha-beta-depleted transplantation in children. Unique molecular identifiers were incorporated into the prepared TCRbeta library. TCRdb passed the PCR reads through MiXCR, listing each CDR3 protein once. The sample has around 87,000 distinct CDR3 sequences; about 8% are singletons. The sequenced sample was PBMCs from the stem cell graft donor, obtained from the stem cell graft. The chain is built from TRBV12-3 or TRBV12-4 and TRBJ1-3, with D perhaps matching TRBD1 (6 bases). The source of this sequence is a human donor who donated a stem cell graft to a child with congenital amegakaryocytic thrombocytopenia. CDR3 in DNA: TGTGCCAGCAGTCCCACAGGGTCTGGAAACACCATATATTTT. Protein sequence: CASSPTGSGNTIYF.